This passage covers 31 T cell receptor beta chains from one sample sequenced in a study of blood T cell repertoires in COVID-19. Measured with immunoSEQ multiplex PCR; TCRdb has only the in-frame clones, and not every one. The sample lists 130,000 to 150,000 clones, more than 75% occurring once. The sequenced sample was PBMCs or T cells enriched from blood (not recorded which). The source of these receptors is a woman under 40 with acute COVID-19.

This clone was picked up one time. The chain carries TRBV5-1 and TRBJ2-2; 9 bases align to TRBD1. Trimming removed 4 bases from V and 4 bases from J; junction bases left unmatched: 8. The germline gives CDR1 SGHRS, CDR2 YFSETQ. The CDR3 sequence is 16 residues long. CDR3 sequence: CASSGPGQGRTGELFF. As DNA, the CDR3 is TGCGCCAGCAGCGGTCCGGGACAGGGTCGCACCGGGGAGCTGTTTTTT.

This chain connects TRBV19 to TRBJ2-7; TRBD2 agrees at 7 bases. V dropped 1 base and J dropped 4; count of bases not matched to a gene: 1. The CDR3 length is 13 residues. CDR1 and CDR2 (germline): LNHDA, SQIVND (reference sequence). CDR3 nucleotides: TGTGCCAGTAGTATAGGAGCGGGGTACGAGCAGTACTTC. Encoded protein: CASSIGAGYEQYF.

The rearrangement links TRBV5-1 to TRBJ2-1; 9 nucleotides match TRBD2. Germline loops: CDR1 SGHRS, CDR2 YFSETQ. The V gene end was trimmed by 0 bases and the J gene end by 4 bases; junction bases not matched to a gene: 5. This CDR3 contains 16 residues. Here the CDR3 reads CASSLAGGRAYNEQFF. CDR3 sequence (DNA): TGCGCCAGCAGCTTGGCGGGCGGGAGGGCGTACAATGAGCAGTTCTTC.

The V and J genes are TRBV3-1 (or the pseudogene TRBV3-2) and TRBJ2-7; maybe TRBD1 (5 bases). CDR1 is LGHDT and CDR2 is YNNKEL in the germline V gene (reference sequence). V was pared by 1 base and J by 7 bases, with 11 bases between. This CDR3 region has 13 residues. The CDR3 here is CASSQVPGHEQYF. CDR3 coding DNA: TGTGCCAGCAGCCAAGTCCCAGGGCATGAGCAGTACTTC.

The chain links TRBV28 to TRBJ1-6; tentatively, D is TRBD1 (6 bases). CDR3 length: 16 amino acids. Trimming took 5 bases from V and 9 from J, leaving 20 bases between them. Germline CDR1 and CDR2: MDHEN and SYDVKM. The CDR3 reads CASSRGWRSDGSPLHF. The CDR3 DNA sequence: TGTGCCAGCAGTAGGGGGTGGAGGTCCGACGGTTCACCCCTCCACTTT.

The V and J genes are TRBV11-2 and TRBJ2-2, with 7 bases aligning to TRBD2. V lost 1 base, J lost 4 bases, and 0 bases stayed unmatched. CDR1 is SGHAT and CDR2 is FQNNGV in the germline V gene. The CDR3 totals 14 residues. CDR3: CASSLAGGTGELFF. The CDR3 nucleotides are TGTGCCAGCAGCTTAGCGGGAGGCACCGGGGAGCTGTTTTTT.

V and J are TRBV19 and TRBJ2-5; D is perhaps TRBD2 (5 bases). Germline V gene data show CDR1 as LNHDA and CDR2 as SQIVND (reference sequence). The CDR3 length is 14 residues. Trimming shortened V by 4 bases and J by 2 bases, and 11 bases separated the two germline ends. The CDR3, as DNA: TGTGCCAGTAGTACACCCGGGATTCAAGAGACCCAGTACTTC. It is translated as CASSTPGIQETQYF.

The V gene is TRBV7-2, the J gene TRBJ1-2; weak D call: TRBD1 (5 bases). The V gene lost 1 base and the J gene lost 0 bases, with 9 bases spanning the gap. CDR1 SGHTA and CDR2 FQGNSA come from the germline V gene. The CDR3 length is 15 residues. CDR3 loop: CASSLGQFTNYGYTF. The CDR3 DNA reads TGTGCCAGCAGCTTAGGACAGTTCACTAACTATGGCTACACCTTC.

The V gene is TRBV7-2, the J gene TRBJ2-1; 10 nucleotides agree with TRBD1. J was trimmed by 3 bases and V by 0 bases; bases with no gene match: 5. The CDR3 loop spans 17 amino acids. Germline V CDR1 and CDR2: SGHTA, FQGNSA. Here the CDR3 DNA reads TGTGCCAGCAGCTTAGCAGTCAGGACAGGGGGCTACAATGAGCAGTTCTTC. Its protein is CASSLAVRTGGYNEQFF.

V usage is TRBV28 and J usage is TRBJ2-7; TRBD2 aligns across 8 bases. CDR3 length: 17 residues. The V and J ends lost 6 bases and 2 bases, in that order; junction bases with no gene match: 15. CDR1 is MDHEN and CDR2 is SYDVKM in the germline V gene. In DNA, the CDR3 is TGTGCCAGCAGGGGGGACGCTTTTAGCGGGAATACCTACGAGCAGTACTTC. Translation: CASRGDAFSGNTYEQYF.

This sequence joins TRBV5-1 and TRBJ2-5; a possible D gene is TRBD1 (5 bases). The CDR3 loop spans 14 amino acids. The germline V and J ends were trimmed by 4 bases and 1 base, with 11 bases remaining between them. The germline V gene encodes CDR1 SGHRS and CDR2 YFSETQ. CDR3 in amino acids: CASSAAGSQETQYF. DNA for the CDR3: TGCGCCAGCAGCGCGGCAGGGTCCCAAGAGACCCAGTACTTC. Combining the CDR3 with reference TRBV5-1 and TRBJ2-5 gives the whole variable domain KAGVTQTPRYLIKTRGQQVTLSCSPISGHRSVSWYQQTPGQGLQFLFEYFSETQRNKGNFPGRFSGRQFSNSRSEMNVSTLELGDSALYLCASSAAGSQETQYFGPGTRLLVL.

CDR3 in amino acids: CASSERTSTDTQYF. CDR3 DNA: TGTGCCAGCAGTGAACGGACTAGCACAGATACGCAGTATTTT. V and J are TRBV25-1 and TRBJ2-3; D possibly corresponds to TRBD2 (5 bases). Trimming cost V 2 bases and J 0 bases, with 6 bases left between them. In germline, CDR1 is MGHDK, CDR2 SYGVNS. This CDR3 has 14 residues.

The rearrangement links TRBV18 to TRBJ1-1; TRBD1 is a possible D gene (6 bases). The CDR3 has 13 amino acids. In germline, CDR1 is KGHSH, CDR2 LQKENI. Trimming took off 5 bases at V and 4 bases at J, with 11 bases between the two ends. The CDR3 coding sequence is TGTGCCAGCTCATCCACAGGGCCCACTGAAGCTTTCTTT. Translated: CASSSTGPTEAFF.

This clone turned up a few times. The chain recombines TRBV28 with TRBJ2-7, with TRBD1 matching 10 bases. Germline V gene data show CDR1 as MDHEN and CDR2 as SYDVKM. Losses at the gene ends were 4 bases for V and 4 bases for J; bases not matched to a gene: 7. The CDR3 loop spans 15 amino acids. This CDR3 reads CASSSSTGGSYEQYF. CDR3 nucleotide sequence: TGTGCCAGCAGTTCCTCGACAGGGGGCTCTTACGAGCAGTACTTC.

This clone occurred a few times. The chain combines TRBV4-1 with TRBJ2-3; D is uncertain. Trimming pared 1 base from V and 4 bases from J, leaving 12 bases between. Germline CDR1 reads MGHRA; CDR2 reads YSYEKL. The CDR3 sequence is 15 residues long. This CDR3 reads CASSQVSQQSDTQYF. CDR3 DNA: TGCGCCAGCAGCCAAGTGTCCCAACAGTCAGATACGCAGTATTTT.

The CDR3 reads CASSSSHPSGSWSEQYF. In DNA form, the CDR3 reads TGTGCCAGCAGTTCGTCACATCCTAGCGGGAGTTGGTCCGAGCAGTACTTC. The chain is built from TRBV28 and TRBJ2-7; 10 bases agree with TRBD2. V lost 4 bases and J lost 6; bases outside the gene matches: 15. The CDR3 has 17 residues. Germline values: CDR1 MDHEN, CDR2 SYDVKM. Combining the CDR3 with reference TRBV28 and TRBJ2-7 gives the whole variable domain DVKVTQSSRYLVKRTGEKVFLECVQDMDHENMFWYRQDPGLGLRLIYFSYDVKMKEKGDIPEGYSVSREKKERFSLILESASTNQTSMYLCASSSSHPSGSWSEQYFGPGTRLTVT.

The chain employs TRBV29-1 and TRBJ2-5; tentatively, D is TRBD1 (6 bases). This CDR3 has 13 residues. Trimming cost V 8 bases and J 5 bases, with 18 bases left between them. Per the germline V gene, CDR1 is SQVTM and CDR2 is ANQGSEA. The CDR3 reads CSTTGAGVETQYF. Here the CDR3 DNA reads TGCAGCACCACTGGGGCAGGGGTGGAGACCCAGTACTTC. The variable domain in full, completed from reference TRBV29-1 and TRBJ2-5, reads SAVISQKPSRDICQRGTSLTIQCQVDSQVTMMFWYRQQPGQSLTLIATANQGSEATYESGFVIDKFPISRPNLTFSTLTVSNMSPEDSSIYLCSTTGAGVETQYFGPGTRLLVL.

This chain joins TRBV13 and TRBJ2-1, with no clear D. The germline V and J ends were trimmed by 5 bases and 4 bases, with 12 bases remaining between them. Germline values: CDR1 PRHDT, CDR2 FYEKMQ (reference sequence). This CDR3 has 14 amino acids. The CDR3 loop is CASSPREVYNEQFF. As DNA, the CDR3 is TGTGCCAGCAGCCCCCGAGAGGTTTACAATGAGCAGTTCTTC.

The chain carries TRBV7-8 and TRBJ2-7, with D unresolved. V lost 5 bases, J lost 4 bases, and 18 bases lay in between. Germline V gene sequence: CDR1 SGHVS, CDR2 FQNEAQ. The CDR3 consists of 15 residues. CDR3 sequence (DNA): TGTGCCAGCAGCATTTCCGAGGCGTTGATGTACGAGCAGTACTTC. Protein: CASSISEALMYEQYF.

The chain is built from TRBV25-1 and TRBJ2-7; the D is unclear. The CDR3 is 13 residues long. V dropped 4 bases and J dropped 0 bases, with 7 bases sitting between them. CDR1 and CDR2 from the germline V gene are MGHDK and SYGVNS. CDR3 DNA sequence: TGTGCCAGCAGTGGCCTCGGCTCCTACGAGCAGTACTTC. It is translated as CASSGLGSYEQYF.

CDR3 in DNA: TGCGCCAGCAGCCAAGATAGAGGTGACTACACCGGGGAGCTGTTTTTT. Translating gives CASSQDRGDYTGELFF. The gene calls are TRBV4-3 and TRBJ2-2; D remains ambiguous. Germline loops: CDR1 LGHNA, CDR2 YSLEER. The ends were cut back, 0 bases at V and 3 bases at J, with 11 bases in the middle. The CDR3 covers 16 residues.

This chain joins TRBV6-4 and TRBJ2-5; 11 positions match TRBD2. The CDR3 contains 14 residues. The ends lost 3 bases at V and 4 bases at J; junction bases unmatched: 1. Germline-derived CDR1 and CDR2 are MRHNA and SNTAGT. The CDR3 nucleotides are TGTGCCAGCAGTGAACTAGCGGGAGCAGAGACCCAGTACTTC. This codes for CASSELAGAETQYF.

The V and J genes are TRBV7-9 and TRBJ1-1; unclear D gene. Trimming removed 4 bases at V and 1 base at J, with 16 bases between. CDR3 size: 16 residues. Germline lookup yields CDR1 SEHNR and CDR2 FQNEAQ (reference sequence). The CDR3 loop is CASSSLREGTNTEAFF. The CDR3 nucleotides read TGTGCCAGCAGCTCCCTCCGGGAGGGAACGAACACTGAAGCTTTCTTT.

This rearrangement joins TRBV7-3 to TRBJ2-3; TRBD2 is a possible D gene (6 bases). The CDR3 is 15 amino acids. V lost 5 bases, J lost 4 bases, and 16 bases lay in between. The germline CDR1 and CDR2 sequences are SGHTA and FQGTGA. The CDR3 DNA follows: TGTGCCAGCAGCGTAGACGGGAGTTCATCAGATACGCAGTATTTT. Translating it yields CASSVDGSSSDTQYF.

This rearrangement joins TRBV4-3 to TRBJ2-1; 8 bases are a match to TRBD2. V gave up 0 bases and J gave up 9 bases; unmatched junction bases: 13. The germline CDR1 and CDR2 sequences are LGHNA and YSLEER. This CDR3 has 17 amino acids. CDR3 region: CASSQDKPAGEASEQFF. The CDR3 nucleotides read TGCGCCAGCAGCCAAGATAAACCAGCGGGAGAAGCCAGTGAGCAGTTCTTC.

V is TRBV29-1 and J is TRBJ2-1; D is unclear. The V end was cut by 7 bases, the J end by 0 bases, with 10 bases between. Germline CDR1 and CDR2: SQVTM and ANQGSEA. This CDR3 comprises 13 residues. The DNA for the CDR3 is TGCAGCGCATACAGAAGCTCCTACAATGAGCAGTTCTTC. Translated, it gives CSAYRSSYNEQFF.

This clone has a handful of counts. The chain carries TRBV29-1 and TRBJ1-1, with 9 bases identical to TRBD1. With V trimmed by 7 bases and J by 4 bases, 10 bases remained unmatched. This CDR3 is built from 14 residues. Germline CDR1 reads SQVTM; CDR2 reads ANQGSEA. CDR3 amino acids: CSAGGSTGGTEAFF. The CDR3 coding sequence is TGCAGCGCCGGGGGTTCGACAGGGGGCACTGAAGCTTTCTTT. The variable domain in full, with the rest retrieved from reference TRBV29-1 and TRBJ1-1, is SAVISQKPSRDICQRGTSLTIQCQVDSQVTMMFWYRQQPGQSLTLIATANQGSEATYESGFVIDKFPISRPNLTFSTLTVSNMSPEDSSIYLCSAGGSTGGTEAFFGQGTRLTVV.

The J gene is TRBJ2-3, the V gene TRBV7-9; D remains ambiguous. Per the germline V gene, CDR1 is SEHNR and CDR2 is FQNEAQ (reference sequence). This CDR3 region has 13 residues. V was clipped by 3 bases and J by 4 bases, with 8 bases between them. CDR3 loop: CASSFPSSDTQYF. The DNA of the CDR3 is TGTGCCAGCAGCTTTCCATCATCAGATACGCAGTATTTT.

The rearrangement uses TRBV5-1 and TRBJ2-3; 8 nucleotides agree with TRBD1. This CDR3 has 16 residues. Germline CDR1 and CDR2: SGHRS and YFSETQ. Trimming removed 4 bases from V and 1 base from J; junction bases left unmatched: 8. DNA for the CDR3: TGCGCCAGCAGCCAAAAAACAGGGGGTGGCACAGATACGCAGTATTTT. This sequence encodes CASSQKTGGGTDTQYF. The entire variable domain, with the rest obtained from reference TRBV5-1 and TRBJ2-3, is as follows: KAGVTQTPRYLIKTRGQQVTLSCSPISGHRSVSWYQQTPGQGLQFLFEYFSETQRNKGNFPGRFSGRQFSNSRSEMNVSTLELGDSALYLCASSQKTGGGTDTQYFGPGTRLTVL.

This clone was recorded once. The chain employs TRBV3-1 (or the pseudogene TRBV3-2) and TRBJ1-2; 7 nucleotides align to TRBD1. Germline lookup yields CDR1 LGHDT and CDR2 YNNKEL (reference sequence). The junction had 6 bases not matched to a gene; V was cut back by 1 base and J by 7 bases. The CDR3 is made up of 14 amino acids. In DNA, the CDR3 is TGTGCCAGCAGCCAAGGGGAAGGGGGCTCTGGCTACACCTTC. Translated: CASSQGEGGSGYTF.

The CDR3 here is CASSQDGQGHTDTQYF. As DNA, the CDR3 is TGTGCCAGCAGCCAAGACGGCCAGGGCCACACAGATACGCAGTATTTT. The rearrangement uses TRBV3-1 (or the pseudogene TRBV3-2) and TRBJ2-3; the D gene is possibly TRBD1 (5 bases). Germline assignment: CDR1 LGHDT and CDR2 YNNKEL (reference sequence). This CDR3 has 16 residues. The V gene lost 0 bases and the J gene lost 2 bases, with 12 bases spanning the gap.